This TCR beta chain stems from a study of cytomegalovirus exposure and HLA in healthy donors. Study as a whole: The 130 or so validation repertoires used the same platform as the roughly 700 first-cohort repertoires (as reported by a later analysis). Findings and caveats of the study: The study recorded 150 to 200 TCR beta chains that were cytomegalovirus-associated. It was confirmed in vitro that three of the CMV-associated chains were specific for CMV antigens. As was reported, the classifier diagnosed cytomegalovirus status with high specificity and sensitivity.

The data were produced by immunoSEQ multiplex PCR, yet TCRdb's version contains in-frame clones alone and is incomplete. Of about 160,000 clones in the sample, approximately 87% were seen once. Germline V gene sequence: CDR1 SGHRS, CDR2 YFSETQ. This CDR3 spans 14 amino acids. Trimming took 0 bases from V and 5 from J, leaving 12 bases between them. With regard to this clone: Antigen unknown.

The source is a woman aged 30 to 39 in good health and CMV-seronegative. Sequences were obtained from PBMCs. This chain connects TRBV5-1 to TRBJ2-7; tentatively, D is TRBD1 (5 bases). The CDR3, as DNA: TGCGCCAGCAGCTTGGATCAGGGAACCCACGAGCAGTACTTC. This encodes CASSLDQGTHEQYF. The full variable domain, its missing parts supplied by reference TRBV5-1 and TRBJ2-7, is KAGVTQTPRYLIKTRGQQVTLSCSPISGHRSVSWYQQTPGQGLQFLFEYFSETQRNKGNFPGRFSGRQFSNSRSEMNVSTLELGDSALYLCASSLDQGTHEQYFGPGTRLTVT.